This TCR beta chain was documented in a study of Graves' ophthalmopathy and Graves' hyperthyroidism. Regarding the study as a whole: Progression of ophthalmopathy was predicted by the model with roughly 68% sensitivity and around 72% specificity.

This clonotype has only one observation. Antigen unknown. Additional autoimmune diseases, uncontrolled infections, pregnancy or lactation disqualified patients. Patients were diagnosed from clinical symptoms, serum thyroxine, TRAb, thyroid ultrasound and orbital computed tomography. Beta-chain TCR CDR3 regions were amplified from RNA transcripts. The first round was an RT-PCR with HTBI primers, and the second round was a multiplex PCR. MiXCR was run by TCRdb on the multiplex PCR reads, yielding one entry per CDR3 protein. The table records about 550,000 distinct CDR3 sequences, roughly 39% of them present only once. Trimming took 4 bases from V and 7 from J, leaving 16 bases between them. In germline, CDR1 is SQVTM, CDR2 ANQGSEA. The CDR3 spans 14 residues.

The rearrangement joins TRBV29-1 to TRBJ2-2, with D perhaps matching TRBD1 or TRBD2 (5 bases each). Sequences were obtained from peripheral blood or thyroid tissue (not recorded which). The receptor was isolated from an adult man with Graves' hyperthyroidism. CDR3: CSVGGSGRGGELFF. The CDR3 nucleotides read TGCAGCGTTGGAGGGTCAGGGAGAGGCGGGGAGCTGTTTTTT.